This entry features one T cell receptor (beta chain) sequence. The data were taken from a study of blood T cell repertoires in COVID-19. The authors' processing: Nucleated cell number was recorded as an estimate derived from reference gene primer amplification. TCRdb's table, derived via immunoSEQ multiplex PCR, lists solely in-frame clones and lacks some. V and J calls and clone size come straight from that table; D and trimming were deduced from the DNA. This sample has some 250,000 clones, with around 92% found just once. The germline V gene encodes CDR1 LNHDA and CDR2 SQIVND (reference sequence). The CDR3 is made up of 12 amino acids. V was clipped by 3 bases and J by 8 bases, with 8 bases between them. Residents of over 20 US areas, aged roughly 18 to 90 years, made up the participants. Participant-given clinical history determined each cohort assignment.

The clonotype comes from a woman between 25 and 40 years old with acute COVID-19. The sequenced material came from PBMCs or T cells enriched from blood (not recorded which). The chain joins TRBV19 to TRBJ2-1; D gene ambiguous. DNA of the CDR3: TGTGCCAGTAGTATTTCCCGTTATGAGCAGTTCTTC. It encodes CASSISRYEQFF.